These T cell receptor beta chains were read from a single sample in a study of blood T cell repertoires in COVID-19. The assay was immunoSEQ multiplex PCR, and TCRdb's table has in-frame clones only and misses some. The sample carries some 150,000 clones, 85% to 90% recorded once. Sequenced material: peripheral blood. The receptors were gathered from a man over 45 who had recovered from COVID-19. Each CDR3 is given without its conserved first and last residue. The D gene is left open where the match is weak. Clone size is stated in some rows and not others, as once, few, many or a class when expanded.

d_call,v_call,j_call,clone_size,cdr3_aa
TRBD1,TRBV10-3,TRBJ1-6,.,AISVDRVYNSPLH
TRBD2,TRBV10-3,TRBJ2-2,.,AISARLAGGAGELF
TRBD1,TRBV7-3,TRBJ1-2,.,ASSPDRGQGYT
TRBD1,TRBV4-2,TRBJ1-2,.,ASSQEGQGGYGYT
.,TRBV5-1,TRBJ1-3,.,ASSLAGASGNTIY
TRBD1,TRBV4-3,TRBJ2-3,.,ASSQPGQGTDTQY
TRBD2,TRBV30,TRBJ2-5,.,AWAPGLASETQY
.,TRBV30,TRBJ1-1,.,AWSGGRLNTEAF
TRBD1,TRBV7-8,TRBJ2-5,.,ASRKSTGSETQY
TRBD1,TRBV4-1,TRBJ1-5,once,ASSLSGTGGQPQH
TRBD2,TRBV2,TRBJ2-5,.,ASYRTSGGGQETQY
TRBD2,TRBV7-2,TRBJ2-5,.,ASSFLAGGETQY
.,TRBV7-2,TRBJ1-1,.,ASSNNRQLGRMNTEAF
TRBD1,TRBV12-3/TRBV12-4,TRBJ1-1,.,ASSNRDRGAF